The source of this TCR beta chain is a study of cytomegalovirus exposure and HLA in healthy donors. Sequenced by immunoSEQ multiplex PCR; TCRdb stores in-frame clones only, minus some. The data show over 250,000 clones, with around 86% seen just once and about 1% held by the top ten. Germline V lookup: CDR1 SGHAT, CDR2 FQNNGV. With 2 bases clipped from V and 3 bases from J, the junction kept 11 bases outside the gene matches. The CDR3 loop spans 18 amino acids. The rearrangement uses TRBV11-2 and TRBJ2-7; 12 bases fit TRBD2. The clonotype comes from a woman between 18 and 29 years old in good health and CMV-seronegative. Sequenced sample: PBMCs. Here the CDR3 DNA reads TGTGCCAGCAGCTTACCCACTGGACTAGCGGGACCCCTCTACGAGCAGTACTTC. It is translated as CASSLPTGLAGPLYEQYF.